This TCR beta chain emerged from a study of shared clonotypes between healthy human individuals. Overall study context: Each donor's CD8 memory used one plate, CD8 naive two, each CD4 subset three.

Between the trimmed V and J ends, which lost 1 base and 10 bases, there was a span of 15 bases. This CDR3 contains 14 residues. CDR1 is SGHRS and CDR2 is YFSETQ in the germline V gene. For this clone: Its antigen is not identified.

Study-wide points: Across subsets, estimated richness was generally greater for naive than for memory populations. About 4.5% of naive CD4 clonotypes were common to several donors.

The repertoire was sequenced with immunoSEQ multiplex PCR; TCRdb's copy has only in-frame clones and lacks some. The sample contains under 1,900,000 clones, around 98.5% of which appear only once. The V call is TRBV5-1, the J call TRBJ2-1; tentative D call: TRBD1 (6 bases). This sequence originates from a young man in good health. Sequences were obtained from naive CD4+ T cells sorted from blood. The subset: CD45RA+ positively selected. The CDR3 DNA reads as TGCGCCAGCAGCTTGTGGCACGAACAGGGAGAGCAGTTCTTC. Translation gives CASSLWHEQGEQFF.